The present TCR beta chain was sequenced within a study of blood T cell repertoires in COVID-19. Across the study: Acute-phase and convalescent COVID-19 samples originated in the United States, Italy and Spain. Sources were T cells, B-cell-depleted T cells, or PBMCs; the material itself was cDNA or gDNA.

Participants spanned ages about 18 to 95 years and resided in 20 to 25 US areas. Some clones are missing from TCRdb's copy, which holds only in-frame ones; the method was immunoSEQ multiplex PCR. The sample has more than 250,000 clones; approximately 85% are singletons. V dropped 7 bases and J dropped 9; count of bases not matched to a gene: 10. The CDR3 has 15 residues. Germline-derived CDR1 and CDR2 are SGHAT and FQDESV (reference sequence). Sequenced input: PBMCs or T cells enriched from blood (not recorded which). This clonotype originated in a man aged 30 to 45 who had recovered from COVID-19. V usage is TRBV11-1 and J usage is TRBJ1-6; 9 nucleotides match TRBD1. The CDR3 region has the DNA TGTGCCAGCACCTCGCCGACAGGGGGTGTTTCACCCCTCCACTTT. This encodes CASTSPTGGVSPLHF.